Sequencing of this TCR beta chain was carried out in a study of cytomegalovirus exposure and HLA in healthy donors. Notes on the study in general: The classifier was said to identify cytomegalovirus status with high specificity and sensitivity. In a later analysis, at a false discovery rate of 0.05, 17,000 or so TCR beta sequences matched HLA alleles.

It was healthy bone marrow donors who served as donors. Sampled while nominally healthy, donors likely had unrecorded immune exposures. The PCR employed 60 Vbeta primers together with 13 Jbeta primers. Data came from immunoSEQ multiplex PCR; TCRdb stores just in-frame clones and leaves some out. The sample lists fewer than 250,000 clones; around 80% were seen once. For this clone: Its cognate antigen is unknown.

The receptor comes from a girl aged 2 to 10 in good health and CMV-seronegative. Sequences were obtained from PBMCs.

CDR3 loop: CASSFPAVMNTEAFF. For the CDR3, the DNA is TGTGCCAGCAGCTTCCCCGCGGTGATGAACACTGAAGCTTTCTTT. V is TRBV5-5 and J is TRBJ1-1, with unresolved D. V gave up 2 bases and J gave up 0 bases, with 11 bases separating them. CDR1 and CDR2 from the germline V gene are SGHKS and YYEKEE (reference sequence). CDR3 length: 15 residues.